Listed below are T cell receptor beta chains from one sample, sequenced in a study of blood T cell repertoires in COVID-19. Sequencing used immunoSEQ multiplex PCR; TCRdb keeps in-frame clones, though not all of them. The sample consists of over 150,000 clones, around 85% of them appearing once. The sequenced sample was peripheral blood. The receptor set was obtained from a man aged 55 to 70 with COVID-19, enrolled during active disease. Both conserved end residues are trimmed from each CDR3.

V,CDR3
TRBV11-2,ASSGLWTGTYGYT
TRBV7-3,ASSLSRDSFSGANVLT
TRBV6-2/TRBV6-3,ASSYPDNTYEQY
TRBV4-3,ASSRKTGDVSEAF
TRBV7-2,ASNLAGGPDTQY
TRBV18,ASSPRTRTSVEQF
TRBV6-5,ASSYQAGSTDTQY
TRBV7-2,ASSLAGAQETQY
TRBV11-3,ASSAGLAESYEQY
TRBV15,ATRRTGRDEQF
TRBV11-3,ASSSGLAGWSETQY
TRBV6-6,ASSYGTGEGGYT
TRBV5-1,ASTRLGGTGELF
TRBV4-3,ASSQPGQGIYGYT
TRBV19,ASRDSGGVTEAF
TRBV29-1,SVARDSPNEQF
TRBV9,ASSSMAGGDQPQH
TRBV3-1/TRBV3-2,ASSQVWREREYYEQY
TRBV7-9,ASSLAAGETQY
TRBV19,ASREGGTARTEAF
TRBV10-3,AISDSYEQY
TRBV11-1,ASSGPAESMRVQF
TRBV7-2,ASSLAGVKGETQY
TRBV5-6,ASSLGTGTVYNEQF